This is a list of T cell receptor beta chains from one sample in a study of blood T cell repertoires in COVID-19. Assay: immunoSEQ multiplex PCR; the TCRdb copy retains only in-frame clones and omits some. The repertoire holds about 190,000 clones, approximately 84% seen once, with approximately 3% in the top ten. Sequencing input: PBMCs or T cells enriched from blood (not recorded which). These receptors all stem from a woman aged 25-40 years who had recovered from COVID-19. Each CDR3 is given with its conserved first and last residue. D genes are given only for firm matches. Clone sizes are given selectively: once, few, many, or a class where the clone is expanded.

d_gene,v_gene,abundance,j_gene,CDR3nt,CDR3aa
TRBD1,TRBV9,.,TRBJ1-2,TGTGCCAGCAGCACCGGACAGGGGATAACTAACTATGGCTACACCTTC,CASSTGQGITNYGYTF
.,TRBV6-1,.,TRBJ2-1,TGTGCCAGCAGTGAAGGAGCATCGGGTGAGCAGTTCTTC,CASSEGASGEQFF
.,TRBV19,.,TRBJ1-1,TGTGCCAGTAGTGCAGTCGAAGCTTTCTTT,CASSAVEAFF
.,TRBV6-5,.,TRBJ2-5,TGTGCCACCTTACCGGGACAAAAGAAAACCCAGTACTTC,CATLPGQKKTQYF
TRBD2,TRBV18,.,TRBJ2-1,TGTGCCAGCTCACCCCCCGGGACTAGCGGCTACAATGAGCAGTTCTTC,CASSPPGTSGYNEQFF
.,TRBV10-2,once,TRBJ1-1,TGCGCCAGCAGGGGGGAGGACACTGAAGCTTTCTTT,CASRGEDTEAFF
.,TRBV5-6,.,TRBJ1-2,TGTGCCAGCAGCCCACCGTTGAGCGTCCACCGGACATCAACCTATGGCTACACCTTC,CASSPPLSVHRTSTYGYTF
TRBD1,TRBV5-1,.,TRBJ1-1,TGCGCCAGCAGCTGGGACAGGGGTTCGACTGAAGCTTTCTTT,CASSWDRGSTEAFF
TRBD2,TRBV5-1,.,TRBJ2-7,TGCGCCAGCAGCTTTCGGACTAGCGGGAGAACCGGTTACGAGCAGTACTTC,CASSFRTSGRTGYEQYF
TRBD1,TRBV6-5,once,TRBJ2-2,TGTGCCAGCAGAGACAGGGAGAACACCGGGGAGCTGTTTTTT,CASRDRENTGELFF
TRBD2,TRBV4-1,.,TRBJ2-1,TGCGCCAGCAGCCAACCGCGACTAGCGGGGGGGCCGGGGGTCTTTTACAATGAGCAGTTCTTC,CASSQPRLAGGPGVFYNEQFF
.,TRBV6-1,.,TRBJ1-5,TGTGCCAGCAGTGAATCGGTCGGGGGGCATCAGCCCCAGCATTTT,CASSESVGGHQPQHF
.,TRBV20-1,.,TRBJ1-6,TGCAGTGCTAGTGAAGGGACATCCTATAATTCACCCCTCCACTTT,CSASEGTSYNSPLHF
.,TRBV2,.,TRBJ2-1,TGTGCCAGCTTACTAGGTCTTAATGAGCAGTTCTTC,CASLLGLNEQFF
.,TRBV5-1,.,TRBJ1-3,TGCGCCAGCAGCTCCGCCGGGATCGCTGGAAACACCATATATTTT,CASSSAGIAGNTIYF
.,TRBV15,.,TRBJ2-7,TGTGCCACCAGCGGTTACATGGGGGGGCCCTACGAGCAGTACTTC,CATSGYMGGPYEQYF
TRBD1,TRBV5-6,.,TRBJ1-3,TGTGCCAGCAGGCAGGGACAGGGGGCATCTGGAAACACCATATATTTT,CASRQGQGASGNTIYF
TRBD1,TRBV30,.,TRBJ1-2,TGTGCCTCCTACGGACAGGGAGTGAGCGGCTACACCTTC,CASYGQGVSGYTF
.,TRBV27,.,TRBJ1-4,TGTGCCAGCAGCTCGAGGGCCCGTCCAAATGAAAAACTGTTTTTT,CASSSRARPNEKLFF
.,TRBV28,.,TRBJ2-7,TGTGCCAGCAGTTTACACTACGAGCAGTACTTC,CASSLHYEQYF
TRBD1,TRBV11-2,many,TRBJ1-2,TGTGCCAGCAGCTCTACTTCCGACAGGGCCCCCCCGTATGGCTACACCTTC,CASSSTSDRAPPYGYTF
.,TRBV4-1,.,TRBJ2-3,TGCGCCAGCGAGGGGGGGGCTGGACGGACCACAGATACGCAGTATTTT,CASEGGAGRTTDTQYF
.,TRBV6-1,.,TRBJ1-2,TGTGCCAGCAGTGAGGAGGGATATGGCTACACCTTC,CASSEEGYGYTF
.,TRBV11-2,once,TRBJ1-2,TGTGCCAGCAGCCCACAGGGAAGTATAAGGGGCTACACCTTC,CASSPQGSIRGYTF
TRBD1,TRBV4-2,.,TRBJ2-5,TGTGCCAGCAGCCAGGCAACAGGGGTAGAGACCCAGTACTTC,CASSQATGVETQYF
.,TRBV14,.,TRBJ2-5,TGTGCCAGCAGCCAAGGACTCGGAGAGACCCAGTACTTC,CASSQGLGETQYF
TRBD1,TRBV28,once,TRBJ1-2,TGTGCCAGCTGCAGGGACAGGGTAGAGACTAACTATGGCTACACCTTC,CASCRDRVETNYGYTF
.,TRBV5-1,.,TRBJ2-7,TGCGCCAGCATCCCTGGGTCGGGGTTTCCCTACGAGCAGTACTTC,CASIPGSGFPYEQYF
TRBD2,TRBV4-2,.,TRBJ2-1,TGTGCCAGCAGCCAAGAGGGACGGCTAGCGGGCTACAATGAGCAGTTCTTC,CASSQEGRLAGYNEQFF
.,TRBV7-9,.,TRBJ1-3,TGTGCCAGCAGCTTAAGGGGGACTGGAAACACCATATATTTT,CASSLRGTGNTIYF
TRBD1,TRBV6-6,.,TRBJ1-2,TGTGCCAGCAGTTATGGAGGGGGACAGGGAAACTATGGCTACACCTTC,CASSYGGGQGNYGYTF
TRBD1,TRBV6-6,few,TRBJ1-6,TGTGCCAGCAGCACCCGACAGGGAATTTCACCCCTCCACTTT,CASSTRQGISPLHF
TRBD2,TRBV29-1,.,TRBJ2-3,TGCAGCGCCGCGGGAGGCGGGTTCCGCACAGATACGCAGTATTTT,CSAAGGGFRTDTQYF
.,TRBV28,.,TRBJ1-5,TGTGCCAGCAGTTTATATCCCTCGCGGGGGACGGGCAATCAGCCCCAGCATTTT,CASSLYPSRGTGNQPQHF
.,TRBV7-2,.,TRBJ1-5,TGTGCCAGCACCACTCGAGTGGGCAATCAGCCCCAGCATTTT,CASTTRVGNQPQHF
.,TRBV29-1,.,TRBJ2-5,TGCAGCGCGGGACTTGGGGCTGGGGAGACCCAGTACTTC,CSAGLGAGETQYF
.,TRBV28,.,TRBJ1-5,TGTGCCAGCAGTTCCCCGGGTCAGCCCCAGCATTTT,CASSSPGQPQHF
TRBD2,TRBV15,.,TRBJ2-3,TGTGCCACCAGCAGCACCAGCGGGGGGGCCACAGATACGCAGTATTTT,CATSSTSGGATDTQYF
TRBD1,TRBV18,.,TRBJ2-3,TGTGCCAGCTCACCGGGACAGGGGACAGATACGCAGTATTTT,CASSPGQGTDTQYF
TRBD1,TRBV28,.,TRBJ1-5,TGTGCCAGCAGTTCTCCGGGGACAGGTAATCAGCCCCAGCATTTT,CASSSPGTGNQPQHF